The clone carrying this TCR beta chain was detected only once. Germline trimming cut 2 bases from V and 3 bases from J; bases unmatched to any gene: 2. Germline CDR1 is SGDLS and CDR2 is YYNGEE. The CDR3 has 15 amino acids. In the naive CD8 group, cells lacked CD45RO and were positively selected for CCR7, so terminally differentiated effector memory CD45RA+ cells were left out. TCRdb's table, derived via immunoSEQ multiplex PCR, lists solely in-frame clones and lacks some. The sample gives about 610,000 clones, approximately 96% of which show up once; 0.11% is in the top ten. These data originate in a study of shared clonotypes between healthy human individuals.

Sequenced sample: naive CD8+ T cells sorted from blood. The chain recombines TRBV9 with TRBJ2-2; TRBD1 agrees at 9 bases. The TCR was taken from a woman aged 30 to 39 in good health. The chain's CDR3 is CASSVGQGYTGELFF. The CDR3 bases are TGTGCCAGCAGCGTGGGACAGGGTTACACCGGGGAGCTGTTTTTT.